The present T cell receptor (beta chain) was sequenced within a study of T cells in Graves' hyperthyroidism and ophthalmopathy. Study-level background: Before any treatment, at initial diagnosis, peripheral blood was collected.

On this clonotype itself: Its antigen is as yet unknown.

Using RNA transcripts as the source, TCR beta CDR3 regions were amplified. The primer set for the first-round RT-PCR of the TCR CDR3 was HTBI. From the multiplex PCR reads, TCRdb called clonotypes with MiXCR, one entry per CDR3 protein. The sample shows 350,000 to 400,000 distinct CDR3 sequences, around 20% of them seen only once. Patients with ophthalmopathy all had a Clinical Activity Score of at least 3, a NOSPECS grade of at least 4 and duration under 3 months. The CDR3 has 16 residues. V lost 5 bases to trimming and J lost 9 bases; unmatched junction nucleotides: 14. Germline CDR1 reads MNHNS; CDR2 reads SASEGT. Study-level findings and limits: Ophthalmopathy was predicted by the model a median of roughly 6.6 months ahead of onset. Blood shared most expanded thyroid clonotypes above 0.001.

Sequences were obtained from blood. The chain is built from TRBV6-1 and TRBJ1-5; 9 bases fit TRBD1. The sequence was obtained from a man aged 18 to 30 with Graves' ophthalmopathy. The CDR3 nucleotides are TGTGCCAGCAGTCCCCAGGGGGGACAGGGTGTTCCGCCCCAGCATTTT. Its translation is CASSPQGGQGVPPQHF.